This T cell receptor (beta chain) originates from a study of T-cell memory formation after mild COVID-19. TCRdb independently ran MiXCR on the 5' RACE reads; one entry per CDR3 protein. The data hold a few hundred thousand distinct CDR3 sequences, with about 15% observed a single time. Looked up from germline, CDR1 is SGHRS and CDR2 is YFSETQ. V shed 0 bases and J shed 4 bases, with 6 bases lying between them. The CDR3 has 13 amino acids. This clonotype was recorded at least ten times. Its antigen is still unknown. Findings of the study overall: Pre-infection memory contained some responding clones, which suggested that cross-reactive memory had joined.

V usage is TRBV5-1 and J usage is TRBJ2-3; D not resolved. What was sequenced was PBMCs or a T cell subset sorted from them (not recorded which). The sequence came from a man between 18 and 29 years old who had mild COVID-19 (a few samples of this study predate the infection). Cell type and time point are not known. CDR3 residues: CASSLDHADTQYF. CDR3 sequence (DNA): TGCGCCAGCAGCTTGGATCATGCAGATACGCAGTATTTT.